What follows are 13 T cell receptor beta chains derived from one specimen sequenced in a study of blood T cells in healthy people across ages. It was with a sample-barcoded 5' primer and a J-beta primer mix that a second PCR of about 6 to 12 cycles was run. TCRdb reprocessed the 5' RACE reads with MiXCR, giving one entry per CDR3 protein. The table lists about 1,400,000 distinct CDR3 sequences, 35% to 45% of them singletons, with 7.9% in the top ten. Sequencing used blood. The receptors were sampled from a woman in her late teens or twenties in good health.

The chain uses TRBV27 and TRBJ2-3; D is unresolved. The CDR3 is 13 residues long. The V and J ends lost 2 bases and 10 bases respectively, with 13 bases between them. Germline assignment: CDR1 MNHEY and CDR2 SMNVEV (reference sequence). CDR3 DNA: TGTGCCAGCAGTTTAACCCCCGGACGGCCGCAGTATTTT. It yields the protein CASSLTPGRPQYF.

The chain recombines TRBV5-1 with TRBJ2-4; 9 bases are shared with TRBD2. The end of the DNA is better explained by TRBJ2-7, so the J call may be wrong. The CDR3 contains 16 residues. CDR1 SGHRS and CDR2 YFSETQ come from the germline V gene. The CDR3 here is CASSPGNSGGNDEQYF. The DNA of the CDR3 is TGCGCCAGCAGCCCAGGCAATAGCGGGGGAAATGACGAGCAGTACTTC.

This clonotype was found a few times. The chain recombines TRBV5-1 with TRBJ2-5, with TRBD2 matching over 7 bases. Germline CDR1 is SGHRS and CDR2 is YFSETQ. The CDR3 runs to 15 residues. The V and J ends lost 4 bases and 4 bases, in that order; junction bases with no gene match: 10. The CDR3 sequence: CASSMGTTGGETQYF. CDR3 in DNA: TGCGCCAGCAGCATGGGGACTACCGGGGGAGAGACCCAGTACTTC.

This clonotype was seen only a few times. The chain carries TRBV4-1 and TRBJ2-2; D is ambiguous. Trimming took off 0 bases at V and 9 bases at J, with 11 bases between the two ends. Germline V gene lookup returns CDR1 MGHRA and CDR2 YSYEKL. The CDR3 has 14 residues. The CDR3 is CASSQDNTLWELFF. CDR3 nucleotides: TGCGCCAGCAGCCAAGATAACACGCTTTGGGAGCTGTTTTTT.

This clonotype was counted only a few times. This chain links TRBV20-1 with TRBJ2-7, with a weak D call TRBD1 (5 bases). The V gene's germline CDR1 is DFQATT and CDR2 SNEGSKA (reference sequence). With 0 bases removed from V and 6 bases from J, the gap between germline ends came to 15 bases. The CDR3 spans 14 residues. This CDR3 reads CSAREAGKSREQYF. CDR3 nucleotides: TGCAGTGCTAGAGAAGCAGGGAAAAGTCGCGAGCAGTACTTC.

This sequence joins TRBV6-1 and TRBJ2-1, with TRBD2 matching 13 bases. Trimming removed 4 bases from V and 10 bases from J; junction bases left unmatched: 7. The CDR3 is made up of 15 amino acids. Germline loops: CDR1 MNHNS, CDR2 SASEGT. The CDR3 loop reads CASSGTSGSSGEQFF. CDR3 in DNA: TGTGCCAGCAGTGGGACTAGCGGGAGTTCGGGGGAGCAGTTCTTC.

The table lists this clonotype with a few counts. The genes are TRBV28 and TRBJ2-3; 14 bases agree with TRBD2. Germline V gives CDR1 MDHEN, CDR2 SYDVKM. This CDR3 is 17 amino acids long. The ends lost 8 bases at V and 0 bases at J; junction bases unmatched: 7. The CDR3 region is CASAGTSGGPSTDTQYF. The CDR3 nucleotides read TGTGCCAGCGCTGGGACTAGCGGGGGCCCTAGCACAGATACGCAGTATTTT.

The rearrangement joins TRBV3-1 to TRBJ1-6; D possibly corresponds to TRBD1 (6 bases). The CDR3 is 14 amino acids. V was trimmed by 3 bases and J by 7 bases, leaving 10 bases between them. Germline V gene data show CDR1 as LGHDT and CDR2 as YNNKEL (reference sequence). DNA of the CDR3: TGTGCCAGCAGCCAGGGACACACAAATTCACCCCTCCACTTT. Translated: CASSQGHTNSPLHF.

This rearrangement joins TRBV11-2 to TRBJ1-6; no clear D. V was shortened by 5 bases and J by 2 bases, with 10 bases between the two germline ends. The germline V gene has CDR1 SGHAT and CDR2 FQNNGV. The CDR3 spans 15 residues. The CDR3 region is CASSREAAYNSPLHF. The CDR3 bases are TGTGCCAGCAGCCGGGAGGCAGCCTATAATTCACCCCTCCACTTT.

This clonotype was seen only once. The chain couples TRBV12-5 to TRBJ2-2; D uncertain. Germline values: CDR1 LGHNT, CDR2 FRNRAP. V shed 2 bases and J shed 4 bases, with 20 bases lying between them. The CDR3 is made up of 18 amino acids. In nucleotides, the CDR3 is TGTGCTAGTGGTTTGTTGGGTAGCACCGAGAAAGCCACCGGGGAGCTGTTTTTT. It codes for CASGLLGSTEKATGELFF.

The CDR3 reads CASSLARRSYNEQFF. The CDR3 nucleotides are TGTGCCAGCAGCTTAGCGAGGCGCTCCTACAATGAGCAGTTCTTC. The chain links TRBV7-2 to TRBJ2-1, with D uncertain. Germline CDR1 and CDR2: SGHTA and FQGNSA. Trimming removed 0 bases at V and 0 bases at J, with 6 bases between. The CDR3 spans 15 residues.

This clonotype has a handful of counts. J is TRBJ1-5 and V is TRBV7-7, with D possibly matching TRBD1 (5 bases). V shed 5 bases and J shed 6 bases, with 20 bases lying between them. Germline CDR1 is SSHAT and CDR2 is FNYEAQ (reference sequence). CDR3 length: 16 amino acids. CDR3 protein: CASSPCGQGVGQPQHF. CDR3 nucleotides: TGTGCCAGCAGCCCCTGCGGGCAGGGAGTAGGTCAGCCCCAGCATTTT.

This clonotype was observed a handful of times. This chain uses TRBV29-1 with TRBJ1-2; D unclear. The CDR3 consists of 12 residues. Germline V gene data show CDR1 as SQVTM and CDR2 as ANQGSEA. V dropped 6 bases and J dropped 5 bases, with 13 bases sitting between them. The CDR3 loop reads CSVRDQGYGYTF. DNA for the CDR3: TGCAGCGTGAGAGACCAAGGGTATGGCTACACCTTC.